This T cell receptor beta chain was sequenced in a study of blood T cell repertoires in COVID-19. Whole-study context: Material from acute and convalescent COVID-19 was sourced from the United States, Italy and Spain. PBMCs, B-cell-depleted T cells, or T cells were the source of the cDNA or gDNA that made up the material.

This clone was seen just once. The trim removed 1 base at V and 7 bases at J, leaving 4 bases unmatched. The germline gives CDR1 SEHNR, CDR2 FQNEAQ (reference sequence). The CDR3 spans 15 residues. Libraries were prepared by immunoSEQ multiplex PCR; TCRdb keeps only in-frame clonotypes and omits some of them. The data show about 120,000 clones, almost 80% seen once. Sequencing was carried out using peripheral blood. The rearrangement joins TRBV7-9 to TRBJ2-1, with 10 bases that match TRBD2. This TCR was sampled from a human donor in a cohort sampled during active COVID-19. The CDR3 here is CASSLGASGRNEQFF. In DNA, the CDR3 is TGTGCCAGCAGCTTAGGGGCTAGCGGGAGAAATGAGCAGTTCTTC.